This T cell receptor beta chain was captured by sequencing in a study of blood T cell repertoires in COVID-19. Turning to the study itself: T cells, B-cell-depleted T cells, or PBMCs provided the cDNA or gDNA that served as material.

The repertoire was sequenced with immunoSEQ multiplex PCR; TCRdb's copy has only in-frame clones and lacks some. The data show around 160,000 clones, 80% to 85% seen once. The germline V and J ends were trimmed by 6 bases and 0 bases, with 16 bases remaining between them. Germline V gene data show CDR1 as MDHEN and CDR2 as SYDVKM. The CDR3 covers 16 residues. The specimen sequenced was peripheral blood. The source of this sequence is a human donor in a cohort sampled during active COVID-19. The chain employs TRBV28 and TRBJ2-3; D is perhaps TRBD1 (6 bases). For the CDR3, the DNA is TGTGCCAGCAGCCCTGGATGGACAGTTAGCACAGATACGCAGTATTTT. Amino acids: CASSPGWTVSTDTQYF.